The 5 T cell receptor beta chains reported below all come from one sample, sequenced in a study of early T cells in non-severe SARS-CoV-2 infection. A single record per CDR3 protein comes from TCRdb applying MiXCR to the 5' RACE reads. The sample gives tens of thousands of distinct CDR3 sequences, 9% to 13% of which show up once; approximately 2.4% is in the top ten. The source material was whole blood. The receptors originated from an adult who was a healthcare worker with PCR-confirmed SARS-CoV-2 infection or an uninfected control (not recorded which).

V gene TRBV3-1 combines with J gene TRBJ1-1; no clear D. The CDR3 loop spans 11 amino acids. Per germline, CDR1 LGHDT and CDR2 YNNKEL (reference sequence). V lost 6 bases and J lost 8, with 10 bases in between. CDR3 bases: TGTGCCAGCAGTCAGACCGGCGAAGCTTTCTTT. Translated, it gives CASSQTGEAFF.

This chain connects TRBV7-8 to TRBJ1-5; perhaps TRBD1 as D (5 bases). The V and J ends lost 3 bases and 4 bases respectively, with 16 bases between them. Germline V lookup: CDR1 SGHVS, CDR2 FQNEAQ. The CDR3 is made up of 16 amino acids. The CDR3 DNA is TGTGCCAGCAGCTTGCTGGACTACGGGGGTAATCAGCCCCAGCATTTT. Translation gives CASSLLDYGGNQPQHF.

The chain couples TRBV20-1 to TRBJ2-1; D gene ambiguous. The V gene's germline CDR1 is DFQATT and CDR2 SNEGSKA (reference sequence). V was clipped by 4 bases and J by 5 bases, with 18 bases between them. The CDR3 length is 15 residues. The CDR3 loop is CSATQTEALNNEQFF. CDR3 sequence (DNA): TGCAGTGCTACACAGACGGAAGCCCTTAACAATGAGCAGTTCTTC.

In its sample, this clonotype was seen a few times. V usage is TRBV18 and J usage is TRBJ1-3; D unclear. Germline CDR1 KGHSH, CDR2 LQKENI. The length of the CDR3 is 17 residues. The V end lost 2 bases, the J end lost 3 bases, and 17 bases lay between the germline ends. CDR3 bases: TGTGCCAGCTCACCATATTGGCGCAGATCTATTGGAAACACCATATATTTT. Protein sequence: CASSPYWRRSIGNTIYF.

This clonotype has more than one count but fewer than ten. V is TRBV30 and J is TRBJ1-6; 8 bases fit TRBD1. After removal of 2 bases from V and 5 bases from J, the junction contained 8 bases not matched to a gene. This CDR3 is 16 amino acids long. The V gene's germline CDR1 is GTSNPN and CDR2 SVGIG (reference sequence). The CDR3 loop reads CAWSRAGTGDNSPLHF. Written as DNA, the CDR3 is TGTGCCTGGAGTCGAGCCGGGACAGGTGATAATTCACCCCTCCACTTT.